This T cell receptor (beta chain) was identified during a study of blood T cell repertoires in COVID-19. Repertoires were generated with immunoSEQ multiplex PCR, while TCRdb's copy carries only in-frame clones and drops some. In the table there are 320,000 or so clones, about 87% of which are singletons. V was shortened by 1 base and J by 4 bases, with 13 bases between the two germline ends. CDR1 ENHRY and CDR2 SYGVKD come from the germline V gene. The CDR3 has 15 residues. The sequence was obtained from a man aged 25-45 years who had recovered from COVID-19. The chain joins TRBV10-3 to TRBJ1-1, with D possibly being TRBD1 (5 bases). Source material: PBMCs or T cells enriched from blood (not recorded which). The DNA for the CDR3 is TGTGCCATCAGTGAGTGTGGGGGGGACCCCACTGAAGCTTTCTTT. As protein: CAISECGGDPTEAFF.